The rows below give T cell receptor beta chains drawn from one sample of a study of read filtering for tumor transcriptome and immune sequencing. In TCRdb, the reads were re-called with MiXCR into one record per CDR3 protein. The sample consists of around 38,000 distinct CDR3 sequences, roughly 13% of them appearing once. Sequenced material: a population of CD138-negative cells sorted from bone marrow. These TCRs come from a donor at least 40 years old with multiple myeloma. The CDR3 runs from the conserved cysteine through the conserved F or W. Each record gives: V gene, D gene, J gene, clone size, CDR3 DNA, CDR3 protein. The D gene is left open where the match is weak. Clone size, where shown, is once, few, many, or a class for clones that have expanded.

>TRBV20-1|.|TRBJ2-3|many
TGCAGTGCTAGGAGAGCAGGGGTTCGCGCAGATACGCAGTATTTT
CSARRAGVRADTQYF
>TRBV7-3|TRBD2|TRBJ2-1|medium-sized
TGTGCCAGCAGCCGGACTAGCGACTACAATGAGCAGTTCTTC
CASSRTSDYNEQFF
>TRBV29-1|.|TRBJ2-5|many
TGCAGCGTTGGAATGTTGGCCGGCGGGGAGACCCAGTACTTC
CSVGMLAGGETQYF
>TRBV7-6|TRBD1|TRBJ2-1|many
TGTGCCAGCAGCTATAGGACAGGGGCCGACAATGAGCAGTTCTTC
CASSYRTGADNEQFF
>TRBV12-3/TRBV12-4|TRBD1|TRBJ1-1|few
TGTGCCGGCCTGGGACAGTCAGTGAACACTGAAGCTTTCTTT
CAGLGQSVNTEAFF
>TRBV29-1|TRBD1|TRBJ2-5|many
TGCAGCGTTGTTATTTCAGGGGGCGCAGAGACCCAGTACTTC
CSVVISGGAETQYF
>TRBV19|.|TRBJ1-5|many
TGTGCCAGTAGTATCCTCGGAGCGGGGAATCAGCCCCAGCATTTT
CASSILGAGNQPQHF
>TRBV30|.|TRBJ2-3|few
TGTGCCTGGAGCGTGGATCACACAGATACGCAGTATTTT
CAWSVDHTDTQYF
>TRBV20-1|TRBD1|TRBJ1-4|many
TGCAGTGCAATCGACCGCAGGGGGAATGAAAAACTGTTTTTT
CSAIDRRGNEKLFF
>TRBV20-1|.|TRBJ2-1|many
TGCAGTGCTACTTCGTCTTTAGTGGAATTTCAGTTCTTC
CSATSSLVEFQFF
>TRBV7-3|.|TRBJ2-5|many
TGTGCCAGCAGCTTAGGGGACGGAGCTTGGGAGACCCAGTACTTC
CASSLGDGAWETQYF
>TRBV28|.|TRBJ1-3|many
TGTGCCAGCAGTTCCTTTTTCGGGTCTGGAAACACCATATATTTT
CASSSFFGSGNTIYF
>TRBV30|.|TRBJ2-2|many
TGTGCCTGGAGTCGCGGGGTTACCGGGGAGCTGTTTTTT
CAWSRGVTGELFF
>TRBV7-8|TRBD2|TRBJ2-1|many
TGTGCCAGCAGCTCCTTAGCGGGAGCCTCCTACAATGAGCAGTTCTTC
CASSSLAGASYNEQFF
>TRBV28|TRBD2|TRBJ2-3|many
TGTGCCGGAGCAGGAGCGGGAGCGGGAAATACGCAGTATTTT
CAGAGAGAGNTQYF
>TRBV29-1|.|TRBJ2-2|.
TGCAGCGTTGAGGCATTCACCAAGACCGGGGAGCTGTTTTTT
CSVEAFTKTGELFF
>TRBV12-3/TRBV12-4|.|TRBJ2-1|many
TGTGCCAGCAGAGCGGACACGTCAAACAATGAGCAGTTCTTC
CASRADTSNNEQFF
>TRBV20-1|TRBD2|TRBJ2-1|many
TGCAGTGCTAGAGACCTCAACCGGGAGGCGTCCTACAATGAGCAGTTCTTC
CSARDLNREASYNEQFF
>TRBV30|.|TRBJ1-1|.
TGTGCCGGAAGGGAGGCGAGCCCTGAAGCTTTCTTT
CAGREASPEAFF
>TRBV29-1|.|TRBJ2-1|few
TGCAGCGCTGGAATCAGGGCTTTCCACAATGAGCAGTTCTTC
CSAGIRAFHNEQFF
>TRBV12-3/TRBV12-4|TRBD1|TRBJ1-1|many
TGTGCCAGCAGGCCAACAGGGGCCGTCACTGAAGCTTTCTTT
CASRPTGAVTEAFF
>TRBV2|TRBD1|TRBJ2-2|many
TGTGCCAGCCTGGGACAGGGGGTCGGGGAGCTGTTTTTT
CASLGQGVGELFF
>TRBV19|TRBD1|TRBJ2-7|few
TGTGCCAGTGCCTCGACCGGGACAGGGCCCTACGAGCAGTACTTC
CASASTGTGPYEQYF
>TRBV10-3|TRBD2|TRBJ2-2|.
TGTGCCATCAGTGATAGCGGGAGAGGGAACACCGGGGAGCTGTTTTTT
CAISDSGRGNTGELFF
>TRBV20-1|TRBD2|TRBJ2-5|many
TGCAGTGCTTCCGGGAGGGCGGCCGTAAGGGAGACCCAGTACTTC
CSASGRAAVRETQYF